These 24 T cell receptor beta chains originate from one sample sequenced in a study of T cells in Graves' hyperthyroidism and ophthalmopathy. TCR beta CDR3 sequences were amplified from RNA transcripts. The HTBI primer set served for first-round RT-PCR of the TCR CDR3. A single record per CDR3 protein comes from TCRdb applying MiXCR to the multiplex PCR reads. The sample lists around 500,000 distinct CDR3 sequences; 22% were seen once. The sample consisted of blood. Receptor source: a woman between 65 and 79 years old with Graves' ophthalmopathy.

This clonotype was seen more than once but under ten times. J is TRBJ1-5 and V is TRBV11-2, with unresolved D. V lost 4 bases and J lost 6, with 7 bases in between. The CDR3 is 12 amino acids. Per germline, CDR1 SGHAT and CDR2 FQNNGV. CDR3 sequence reads: CASSSNGQPQHF. The DNA of the CDR3 is TGTGCCAGCAGCTCAAACGGTCAGCCCCAGCATTTT. Full variable domain (remainder filled in from reference TRBV11-2 and TRBJ1-5): EAGVAQSPRYKIIEKRQSVAFWCNPISGHATLYWYQQILGQGPKLLIQFQNNGVVDDSQLPKDRFSAERLKGVDSTLKIQPAKLEDSAVYLCASSSNGQPQHFGDGTRLSIL.

The rearrangement links TRBV6-6 to TRBJ2-7; D remains unclear. CDR1 is MNHNY, CDR2 SVGAGI, per germline (reference sequence). This CDR3 spans 15 amino acids. V was cut by 0 bases and J by 2 bases, with 11 bases left in between. This CDR3 reads CASSYSRDSTYEQYF. The CDR3 bases are TGTGCCAGCAGTTACTCGAGAGACTCAACCTACGAGCAGTACTTC.

This clonotype was seen many times. V is TRBV20-1 and J is TRBJ2-1; D possibly corresponds to TRBD1 (6 bases). Germline CDR1 DFQATT, CDR2 SNEGSKA (reference sequence). The CDR3 is 15 amino acids. V was cut by 4 bases and J by 7 bases, with 20 bases left in between. In nucleotides, the CDR3 is TGCAGTGCTAACAGCGGCCAGGGGCTCCTTAATGAGCAGTTCTTC. Translating it yields CSANSGQGLLNEQFF.

The rearrangement joins TRBV3-1 to TRBJ2-5; TRBD1 matches 11 bases. The CDR3 is made up of 16 amino acids. Germline V gene data show CDR1 as LGHDT and CDR2 as YNNKEL (reference sequence). Unmatched junction bases numbered 9, after V lost 4 bases and J lost 5 bases. CDR3 in DNA: TGTGCCAGCAGCCCGGGACAGGGGGTTTTTGGGGAGACCCAGTACTTC. Translating gives CASSPGQGVFGETQYF.

The chain recombines TRBV19 with TRBJ1-4; D ambiguous. This CDR3 has 14 amino acids. Trimming stripped 5 bases from V and 3 bases from J, with 10 bases between. Germline V gene lookup returns CDR1 LNHDA and CDR2 SQIVND (reference sequence). The CDR3 DNA follows: TGTGCCAGTAGTTTCCTCGGGGCTAATGAAAAACTGTTTTTT. Amino acids: CASSFLGANEKLFF.

This clonotype came up a few times. V and J are TRBV6-4 and TRBJ2-1, with 8 bases fitting TRBD2. The CDR3 spans 15 residues. Germline loops: CDR1 MRHNA, CDR2 SNTAGT. Trimming took 4 bases from V and 0 from J; bases not matched to a gene: 2. CDR3 sequence (DNA): TGTGCCAGCAGTGTCCTAGCGGGCTCCTACAATGAGCAGTTCTTC. Protein: CASSVLAGSYNEQFF.

There are a few counts of this clonotype. Possible read error: a much larger clone is one base away. The chain carries TRBV12-5 and TRBJ2-2, with a weak D call TRBD1 (6 bases). The CDR3 totals 17 residues. Per the germline V gene, CDR1 is LGHNT and CDR2 is FRNRAP. Trimming took 2 bases from V and 1 from J, leaving 14 bases between them. CDR3: CASGLIPPGQNTGELFF. The CDR3 region has the DNA TGTGCTAGTGGTTTGATCCCTCCGGGACAGAACACCGGGGAGCTGTTTTTT.

The chain recombines TRBV28 with TRBJ2-4; D may be TRBD1 or TRBD2 (5 bases each). V lost 5 bases and J lost 7, with 12 bases in between. The CDR3 sequence is 13 residues long. CDR1 is MDHEN and CDR2 is SYDVKM in the germline V gene. The CDR3 sequence: CASSPGTSNIQYF. The CDR3 DNA reads TGTGCCAGCAGTCCCGGGACCTCGAACATTCAGTACTTC. Together with reference TRBV28 and TRBJ2-4, the CDR3 gives the full variable domain: DVKVTQSSRYLVKRTGEKVFLECVQDMDHENMFWYRQDPGLGLRLIYFSYDVKMKEKGDIPEGYSVSREKKERFSLILESASTNQTSMYLCASSPGTSNIQYFGAGTRLSVL.

This clonotype was found a few times. The chain joins TRBV6-2 or TRBV6-3 to TRBJ1-4; no clear D gene. Trimming shortened V by 7 bases and J by 0 bases, and 9 bases separated the two germline ends. CDR3 length: 14 residues. Per the germline V gene, CDR1 is MNHEY and CDR2 is SVGEGT. The CDR3 DNA is TGTGCCAGCACCGATATCGCAACTAATGAAAAACTGTTTTTT. Translating gives CASTDIATNEKLFF.

This clonotype was seen only a few times. The V call is TRBV7-9, the J call TRBJ2-1, with 12 bases identical to TRBD2. The trim removed 5 bases at V and 12 bases at J, leaving 14 bases unmatched. Germline CDR1 SEHNR, CDR2 FQNEAQ (reference sequence). This CDR3 spans 16 amino acids. The CDR3 region has the DNA TGTGCCAGCAGCCCGACTAGCGGGAGTACTATCGGCGGGCAGTTCTTC. Protein: CASSPTSGSTIGGQFF. Complete variable domain (other parts from reference TRBV7-9 and TRBJ2-1): DTGVSQNPRHKITKRGQNVTFRCDPISEHNRLYWYRQTLGQGPEFLTYFQNEAQLEKSRLLSDRFSAERPKGSFSTLEIQRTEQGDSAMYLCASSPTSGSTIGGQFFGPGTRLTVL.

This chain links TRBV7-2 with TRBJ2-3; tentative D call: TRBD2 (6 bases). CDR3 length: 16 residues. CDR1 is SGHTA and CDR2 is FQGNSA in the germline V gene. Trimming stripped 5 bases from V and 5 bases from J, with 20 bases between. The CDR3 region is CASSVLSGVHRDTQYF. CDR3 nucleotides: TGTGCCAGCAGCGTGCTGTCGGGAGTGCACCGAGATACGCAGTATTTT.

This clonotype occurred many times. The rearrangement joins TRBV7-8 to TRBJ2-5; 7 positions match TRBD1. The CDR3 consists of 16 residues. Trimming took 4 bases from V and 5 from J; bases not matched to a gene: 13. CDR1 and CDR2 (germline): SGHVS, FQNEAQ. The CDR3 nucleotides read TGTGCCAGCAGCTCCTACTCTGGGACAGCCCGGGAGACCCAGTACTTC. This gives the protein CASSSYSGTARETQYF.

The chain is built from TRBV12-3 or TRBV12-4 and TRBJ1-4, with 7 bases that match TRBD1. The CDR3 is 15 residues long. V lost 1 base to trimming and J lost 8 bases; unmatched junction nucleotides: 7. The CDR3 coding sequence is TGTGCCAGCAGTTTAGTACAGGGGTCGTTAGAAAAACTGTTTTTT. It translates to CASSLVQGSLEKLFF.

This clonotype came up many times. The V and J genes are TRBV28 and TRBJ2-7, with D maybe TRBD1 (7 bases). The CDR3 is 13 amino acids. Germline V gene lookup returns CDR1 MDHEN and CDR2 SYDVKM. Trimming stripped 7 bases from V and 2 bases from J, with 12 bases between. CDR3 DNA: TGTGCCAGCACCCAGGGGGGTACCTACGAGCAGTACTTC. It translates to CASTQGGTYEQYF.

This clonotype was picked up a small number of times. The V and J genes are TRBV19 and TRBJ1-5, with a possible D match to TRBD1 (6 bases). The CDR3 totals 13 residues. Germline values: CDR1 LNHDA, CDR2 SQIVND (reference sequence). Trimming stripped 7 bases from V and 1 base from J, with 8 bases between. This CDR3 is CASTQGSNQPQHF. CDR3 nucleotides: TGTGCCAGTACGCAGGGGAGCAATCAGCCCCAGCATTTT.

The chain combines TRBV10-2 with TRBJ2-5; 10 bases are shared with TRBD2. The CDR3 extends over 17 amino acids. The trim removed 6 bases at V and 2 bases at J, leaving 12 bases unmatched. The germline V gene encodes CDR1 WSHSY and CDR2 SAAADI. The CDR3 sequence: CASSSPWTSGGQETQYF. For the CDR3, the DNA is TGCGCCAGCAGCTCACCCTGGACTAGCGGAGGGCAAGAGACCCAGTACTTC.

The CDR3 coding sequence is TGCGCCAGCAGCCAACTCCCTGGGTTGGTCCGCACAGATACGCAGTATTTT. Translation: CASSQLPGLVRTDTQYF. The rearrangement joins TRBV4-1 to TRBJ2-3; D remains ambiguous. Germline values: CDR1 MGHRA, CDR2 YSYEKL. The CDR3 is made up of 17 amino acids. The germline V and J ends were trimmed by 2 bases and 1 base, with 16 bases remaining between them.

This clonotype has ten or more counts. The chain combines TRBV3-1 with TRBJ2-1, with 11 bases identical to TRBD2. The germline gives CDR1 LGHDT, CDR2 YNNKEL (reference sequence). Trimming took 5 bases from V and 9 from J; bases not matched to a gene: 9. The CDR3 length is 15 residues. Here the CDR3 DNA reads TGTGCCAGCAGCGAGACTAGCGGGAAGGAGGTTGAGCAGTTCTTC. As protein: CASSETSGKEVEQFF.

A few counts support this clonotype. The DNA of the CDR3 is TGCGCCAGCAGCCCAGGGGACTACCCTTTGGGGGAGCAGTACTTC. As protein: CASSPGDYPLGEQYF. The V call is TRBV5-1, the J call TRBJ2-7, with D possibly matching TRBD2 (7 bases). CDR1 is SGHRS and CDR2 is YFSETQ in the germline V gene. This CDR3 region has 15 residues. Trimming shortened V by 4 bases and J by 7 bases, and 21 bases separated the two germline ends. Full variable domain (outside the CDR3, taken from reference TRBV5-1 and TRBJ2-7): KAGVTQTPRYLIKTRGQQVTLSCSPISGHRSVSWYQQTPGQGLQFLFEYFSETQRNKGNFPGRFSGRQFSNSRSEMNVSTLELGDSALYLCASSPGDYPLGEQYFGPGTRLTVT.

To note about this clonotype: The junction shows a germline mismatch at one end, possibly a read error. The gene calls are TRBV14 and TRBJ2-1, with D maybe TRBD2 (5 bases). This CDR3 spans 13 amino acids. Germline V gene sequence: CDR1 SGHDN, CDR2 FVKESK. CDR3 protein: CASSSRRYNEQLF. CDR3 coding DNA: TGTGCCAGCAGCTCTCGGAGGTACAATGAGCAGCTCTTC.

The chain has TRBV7-2 and TRBJ1-2; 11 bases align to TRBD1. The germline gives CDR1 SGHTA, CDR2 FQGNSA. The J segment lost 8 bases and the V segment lost 5 bases, leaving 10 bases of the junction unmatched. This CDR3 spans 15 amino acids. CDR3 coding DNA: TGTGCCAGCAGCCCCATGGACAGGGGGCTTCGGGGCTACACCTTC. Translation: CASSPMDRGLRGYTF.

As for this clonotype: A read error may account for a junction end that differs from germline. The J gene is TRBJ2-5, the V gene TRBV20-1; D may correspond to TRBD1 or TRBD2 (5 bases each). The CDR3 runs 13 residues. Germline CDR1 is DFQATT and CDR2 is SNEGSKA (reference sequence). CDR3 bases: TGCAGTCCTAGAATGGGGCGACGGGGGACCCAGTACTTC. It codes for CSPRMGRRGTQYF.

This chain links TRBV12-3 or TRBV12-4 with TRBJ2-7; no definite D call. The germline V and J ends were trimmed by 3 bases and 5 bases, with 14 bases remaining between them. The CDR3 has 14 amino acids. This CDR3 is CASSFNREGNEQYF. The CDR3 region has the DNA TGTGCCAGCAGTTTTAATAGGGAAGGGAACGAGCAGTACTTC.

The chain combines TRBV7-6 with TRBJ1-4; D ambiguous. Germline V CDR1 and CDR2: SGHVS, FNYEAQ. V was cut by 8 bases and J by 0 bases, with 10 bases left in between. The CDR3 is 14 residues long. In DNA, the CDR3 is TGTGCCAGCGGCCCTGGGACAACTAATGAAAAACTGTTTTTT. This codes for CASGPGTTNEKLFF.